These T cell receptor beta chains were read from a single sample in a study of cytomegalovirus exposure and HLA in healthy donors. Repertoires were generated with immunoSEQ multiplex PCR, while TCRdb's copy carries only in-frame clones and drops some. This sample has 120,000 or so clones; around 86% occur once, and the top ten carry less than 2.5%. The specimen sequenced was PBMCs. The receptor set was obtained from a woman in her forties in good health and CMV-seronegative. The CDR3 runs from the conserved cysteine through the conserved F or W. The D gene is left open where the match is weak. Some rows have no size entry. The others give once, few or many, or a class for an expanded clone.

clone size	V gene	D gene	J gene	CDR3 protein	CDR3 DNA
NA	TRBV29-1	NA	TRBJ1-1	CSVCDRLNTEAFF	TGCAGCGTTTGCGACAGACTGAACACTGAAGCTTTCTTT
NA	TRBV18	NA	TRBJ2-7	CASSPQGSSYEQYF	TGTGCCAGCTCACCGCAGGGGTCTTCCTACGAGCAGTACTTC
NA	TRBV5-8	NA	TRBJ1-2	CASSLKLPYGYTF	TGTGCCAGCAGCTTGAAGCTACCCTATGGCTACACCTTC
NA	TRBV11-2	TRBD1	TRBJ1-4	CASSFDSGTEHNEKLFF	TGTGCCAGCAGCTTCGATTCAGGGACAGAACATAATGAAAAACTGTTTTTT
NA	TRBV4-2	NA	TRBJ2-1	CASRQTSTDEQFF	TGTGCCAGCAGACAGACTAGTACGGATGAGCAGTTCTTC
NA	TRBV19	NA	TRBJ1-1	CASNPDRSLNTEAFF	TGTGCCAGTAACCCGGACAGATCATTGAACACTGAAGCTTTCTTT
NA	TRBV10-2	TRBD1	TRBJ2-7	CAAGDSSYEQYF	TGCGCCGCTGGGGACAGCTCCTACGAGCAGTACTTC
once	TRBV5-1	TRBD1	TRBJ1-2	CASSLGTGDYGYTF	TGCGCCAGCAGCTTGGGGACAGGAGACTATGGCTACACCTTC
few	TRBV29-1	TRBD1	TRBJ1-1	CSVEVGDRLKTEAFF	TGCAGCGTTGAAGTTGGGGACAGGCTGAAGACTGAAGCTTTCTTT
once	TRBV10-3	NA	TRBJ1-6	CAISEQGDNNSPLHF	TGTGCCATCAGTGAGCAGGGTGATAATAATTCACCCCTCCACTTT
NA	TRBV15	NA	TRBJ2-3	CATSRDRGSTDTQYF	TGTGCCACCAGCAGAGACAGAGGGAGCACAGATACGCAGTATTTT
NA	TRBV6-5	NA	TRBJ2-3	CASSYGEWGGTQYF	TGTGCCAGCAGTTACGGAGAGTGGGGAGGAACGCAGTATTTT
NA	TRBV5-1	TRBD2	TRBJ2-5	CASSSPSGVETQYF	TGCGCCAGCAGCTCCCCCAGCGGGGTAGAGACCCAGTACTTC
NA	TRBV4-2	NA	TRBJ1-2	CASSQDGNTENYGYTF	TGTGCCAGCAGCCAAGACGGGAACACCGAGAACTATGGCTACACCTTC
NA	TRBV4-1	NA	TRBJ1-2	CASSQVMHSPYGYTF	TGCGCCAGCAGCCAAGTTATGCACAGCCCCTATGGCTACACCTTC
NA	TRBV30	NA	TRBJ1-2	CAWSGAGQGYYGYTF	TGTGCCTGGAGTGGGGCTGGGCAGGGGTACTATGGCTACACCTTC
NA	TRBV5-1	NA	TRBJ1-1	CASSLRSGNEAFF	TGCGCCAGCAGCTTGAGATCGGGAAATGAAGCTTTCTTT
NA	TRBV11-2	NA	TRBJ1-1	CASSLATWEAFF	TGTGCCAGCAGCTTAGCGACTTGGGAAGCTTTCTTT
few	TRBV19	TRBD1	TRBJ1-5	CASSMETGRQPQHF	TGTGCCAGTAGTATGGAGACAGGGCGGCAGCCCCAGCATTTT
few	TRBV2	TRBD1	TRBJ1-1	CASSPTGSHTEAFF	TGTGCCAGCAGCCCGACAGGGTCTCACACTGAAGCTTTCTTT
NA	TRBV7-9	TRBD1	TRBJ2-6	CASSSRDRGFSGANVLTF	TGTGCCAGCAGCTCCCGGGACAGGGGGTTTTCTGGGGCCAACGTCCTGACTTTC
NA	TRBV5-4	TRBD2	TRBJ2-3	CATRTSGRLDTQYF	TGTGCCACACGGACTAGCGGGAGATTAGATACGCAGTATTTT
few	TRBV4-1	NA	TRBJ1-1	CASSQLNTEAFF	TGCGCCAGCAGCCAACTTAATACTGAAGCTTTCTTT
NA	TRBV5-8	NA	TRBJ2-2	CASRQLFGELFF	TGTGCCAGCAGGCAACTATTCGGGGAGCTGTTTTTT
NA	TRBV5-1	TRBD1	TRBJ2-5	CASSLGQGLQTQYF	TGCGCCAGCAGCTTGGGACAGGGTCTACAGACCCAGTACTTC
NA	TRBV2	NA	TRBJ1-2	CASSVPTGSTYGYTF	TGTGCCAGCAGTGTTCCGACAGGCTCGACTTATGGCTACACCTTC
few	TRBV6-5	NA	TRBJ1-1	CASSYSGQGNTEAFF	TGTGCCAGCAGTTACTCTGGGCAGGGGAACACTGAAGCTTTCTTT
NA	TRBV27	NA	TRBJ2-3	CASSLGAADTQYF	TGTGCCAGCAGTTTAGGGGCGGCAGATACGCAGTATTTT
once	TRBV19	NA	TRBJ1-1	CASNQAGAPGEAFF	TGTGCCAGTAACCAGGCGGGGGCCCCAGGGGAAGCTTTCTTT
NA	TRBV6-1	TRBD2	TRBJ2-5	CASSVTAGPQETQYF	TGTGCCAGCAGTGTAACAGCGGGGCCCCAAGAGACCCAGTACTTC
NA	TRBV2	TRBD2	TRBJ2-1	CASSVSTSGTYNEQFF	TGTGCCAGCAGTGTTTCAACTAGCGGGACTTACAATGAGCAGTTCTTC
once	TRBV30	NA	TRBJ2-3	CAWRWRGTDTQYF	TGTGCCTGGAGATGGAGGGGCACAGATACGCAGTATTTT
NA	TRBV29-1	TRBD1	TRBJ2-7	CSATGTGGREQYF	TGCAGCGCCACGGGGACAGGGGGACGAGAGCAGTACTTC
NA	TRBV30	TRBD1	TRBJ2-1	CAWSTGQGANNEQFF	TGTGCCTGGAGCACTGGACAGGGGGCCAACAATGAGCAGTTCTTC
NA	TRBV29-1	NA	TRBJ2-1	CSVAPVYNEQFF	TGCAGCGTTGCCCCGGTCTACAATGAGCAGTTCTTC
NA	TRBV5-6	TRBD1	TRBJ1-1	CASSLPLGQGSPEAFF	TGTGCCAGCAGCCTACCCTTGGGACAGGGGTCTCCTGAAGCTTTCTTT
NA	TRBV6-5	TRBD1	TRBJ2-3	CASSYNRGRTDTQYF	TGTGCCAGCAGTTACAACAGGGGTCGCACAGATACGCAGTATTTT
NA	TRBV5-1	NA	TRBJ1-1	CASSPTRGNTEAFF	TGCGCCAGCAGCCCCACCCGGGGGAACACTGAAGCTTTCTTT
few	TRBV12-2	NA	TRBJ2-1	CASRLAGLSGSRNEQFF	TGTGCAAGTCGCTTAGCGGGTCTCAGCGGGAGTCGTAATGAGCAGTTCTTC
NA	TRBV10-3	NA	TRBJ2-1	CAISESTPSHNEQFF	TGTGCCATCAGTGAGTCGACTCCCTCCCACAATGAGCAGTTCTTC
NA	TRBV18	TRBD2	TRBJ2-1	CASSAGTSGRSNNEQFF	TGTGCCAGCTCAGCGGGTACTAGCGGGAGATCGAATAATGAGCAGTTCTTC
few	TRBV6-1	NA	TRBJ1-1	CASSEGGGANTEAFF	TGTGCCAGCAGTGAAGGGGGAGGGGCGAACACTGAAGCTTTCTTT
NA	TRBV19	TRBD2	TRBJ2-5	CASSISGGGRTLYQETQYF	TGTGCCAGTAGTATTTCGGGAGGCGGTCGGACATTGTACCAAGAGACCCAGTACTTC
few	TRBV4-1	TRBD1	TRBJ1-5	CASSQGQYQPQHF	TGCGCCAGCAGCCAGGGACAGTATCAGCCCCAGCATTTT
NA	TRBV19	TRBD1	TRBJ1-1	CASTDRGWDTEAFF	TGTGCCAGTACTGACAGGGGATGGGACACTGAAGCTTTCTTT
NA	TRBV27	NA	TRBJ2-2	CASSLARNTGELFF	TGTGCCAGCTCGCTAGCGCGGAACACCGGGGAGCTGTTTTTT